Each of the 20 T cell receptor beta chains below was sequenced from the same sample in a study of blood T cell repertoires in COVID-19. Profiling relied on immunoSEQ multiplex PCR, and the TCRdb table lists in-frame clones only, not all of them. This table has over 300,000 clones, about 89% appearing once. The sample comprised PBMCs or T cells enriched from blood (not recorded which). The source is a woman aged 40 to 55 who had recovered from COVID-19.

The chain is built from TRBV6-4 and TRBJ2-3; 10 bases are shared with TRBD2. This CDR3 comprises 16 residues. Germline V lookup: CDR1 MRHNA, CDR2 SNTAGT. V lost 2 bases, J lost 2 bases, and 4 bases stayed unmatched. The CDR3 coding sequence is TGTGCCAGCAGTGACGGAACTAGCGGGGCCACAGATACGCAGTATTTT. It codes for CASSDGTSGATDTQYF.

This sequence joins TRBV30 and TRBJ2-1; D is unresolved. The CDR3 has 13 amino acids. V was trimmed by 0 bases and J by 9 bases, leaving 12 bases between them. Germline V gene lookup returns CDR1 GTSNPN and CDR2 SVGIG (reference sequence). In DNA form, the CDR3 reads TGTGCCTGGAGTGTCACCCGGTATACTGAGCAGTTCTTC. Translation gives CAWSVTRYTEQFF.

The chain combines TRBV18 with TRBJ2-7, with D possibly matching TRBD1 (5 bases). The CDR3 is 16 amino acids. Germline CDR1 reads KGHSH; CDR2 reads LQKENI. V was cut by 2 bases and J by 0 bases, with 14 bases left in between. The CDR3 DNA is TGTGCCAGCTCACCAATAGTGGCAGGGAACTCCTACGAGCAGTACTTC. It yields the protein CASSPIVAGNSYEQYF.

In its sample, this clone was seen a few times. The CDR3 DNA reads as TGTGCCACCAGGGGGCTAGCGGGAGCCGGGAGCGAGCAGTTCTTC. Translation: CATRGLAGAGSEQFF. The V gene is TRBV15, the J gene TRBJ2-1; 10 bases map to TRBD2. Trimming cost V 6 bases and J 10 bases; bases outside gene matches: 12. The germline V gene encodes CDR1 LNHNV and CDR2 YYDKDF (reference sequence). The CDR3 totals 15 residues.

The rearrangement links TRBV2 to TRBJ2-7, with TRBD1 identical over 7 bases. V was clipped by 4 bases and J by 4 bases; unmatched bases: 4. This CDR3 has 13 residues. Germline values: CDR1 SNHLY, CDR2 FYNNEI. CDR3 residues: CASSGQGGYEQYF. The CDR3 DNA reads TGTGCCAGCAGTGGACAGGGTGGGTACGAGCAGTACTTC.

The V call is TRBV7-6, the J call TRBJ2-2; D is perhaps TRBD1 (6 bases). Germline-derived CDR1 and CDR2 are SGHVS and FNYEAQ. V was clipped by 3 bases and J by 9 bases, with 14 bases between them. The CDR3 is made up of 14 amino acids. DNA of the CDR3: TGTGCCAGCAGCTTTACAGGGACCTCCCGGGAGCTGTTTTTT. Translation: CASSFTGTSRELFF.

This rearrangement joins TRBV6-2 or TRBV6-3 to TRBJ1-1, with D possibly TRBD1 on 6 matching bases. Trimming left V 2 bases short and J 3 bases short, with 7 bases between. Germline values: CDR1 MNHEY, CDR2 SVGEGT. The CDR3 runs to 13 residues. DNA of the CDR3: TGTGCCAGCAGTTACAAGGGGGACACTGAAGCTTTCTTT. Translated: CASSYKGDTEAFF.

The chain employs TRBV25-1 and TRBJ2-7; D ambiguous. The CDR3 contains 14 residues. Looked up from germline, CDR1 is MGHDK and CDR2 is SYGVNS. Deletions cut 3 bases from V and 2 bases from J, with 11 bases between. For the CDR3, the DNA is TGTGCCAGCAGTGAGGCCCGCCCTCCCTACGAGCAGTACTTC. Residues: CASSEARPPYEQYF.

This chain connects TRBV5-1 to TRBJ1-1, with D uncertain. CDR3 size: 12 residues. Deletions cut 4 bases from V and 7 bases from J, with 11 bases between. Germline-derived CDR1 and CDR2 are SGHRS and YFSETQ. The CDR3 here is CASSPFGVEAFF. The CDR3, as DNA: TGCGCCAGCAGCCCGTTCGGGGTTGAAGCTTTCTTT. Full variable domain (rest looked up from reference TRBV5-1 and TRBJ1-1): KAGVTQTPRYLIKTRGQQVTLSCSPISGHRSVSWYQQTPGQGLQFLFEYFSETQRNKGNFPGRFSGRQFSNSRSEMNVSTLELGDSALYLCASSPFGVEAFFGQGTRLTVV.

CDR3 DNA: TGTGCCACCTCTTGGGGGGTAGAAGAGACCCAGTACTTC. This sequence encodes CATSWGVEETQYF. The gene calls are TRBV19 and TRBJ2-5, with D possibly matching TRBD2 (6 bases). The CDR3 is 13 residues long. CDR1 LNHDA and CDR2 SQIVND come from the germline V gene (reference sequence). The V gene lost 10 bases and the J gene lost 3 bases, with 15 bases spanning the gap.

The chain couples TRBV29-1 to TRBJ2-7; the match to TRBD2 covers 7 bases. V shed 4 bases, J shed 3 bases, and the junction held 3 bases outside the gene matches. The CDR3 loop spans 12 amino acids. From germline, CDR1 is SQVTM and CDR2 ANQGSEA. As DNA, the CDR3 is TGCAGCGTTGCCGGGGAGGGCTACGAGCAGTACTTC. It is translated as CSVAGEGYEQYF.

The chain recombines TRBV30 with TRBJ2-5; tentative D call: TRBD1 (6 bases). Germline lookup yields CDR1 GTSNPN and CDR2 SVGIG (reference sequence). This CDR3 is built from 15 residues. The V and J ends lost 1 base and 0 bases respectively, with 12 bases between them. The CDR3 reads CAWSAGTSYQETQYF. CDR3 DNA sequence: TGTGCCTGGAGTGCCGGGACATCGTACCAAGAGACCCAGTACTTC. The variable domain in full, with the rest retrieved from reference TRBV30 and TRBJ2-5, is SQTIHQWPATLVQPVGSPLSLECTVEGTSNPNLYWYRQAAGRGLQLLFYSVGIGQISSEVPQNLSASRPQDRQFILSSKKLLLSDSGFYLCAWSAGTSYQETQYFGPGTRLLVL.

The J gene is TRBJ2-1, the V gene TRBV19; TRBD2 agrees at 16 bases. Germline CDR1 and CDR2: LNHDA and SQIVND (reference sequence). The ends lost 3 bases at V and 8 bases at J; junction bases unmatched: 13. The CDR3 has 19 amino acids. The CDR3 bases are TGTGCCAGTAGTATGCGTCCGAGGGGACTAGCGGGAGGGAGAGATGAGCAGTTCTTC. Its translation: CASSMRPRGLAGGRDEQFF.

J is TRBJ1-2 and V is TRBV24-1, with 10 bases aligning to TRBD1. CDR1 is KGHDR and CDR2 is SFDVKD in the germline V gene. The CDR3 contains 20 residues. With V trimmed by 2 bases and J by 5 bases, 19 bases remained unmatched. CDR3 nucleotides: TGTGCCACCAGTGATTCTAAACACCGGGACAGGGGCCAGGTTGGGTATGGCTACACCTTC. Its translation is CATSDSKHRDRGQVGYGYTF.

This clone appeared a single time. The CDR3 loop reads CASSSDRSYEQYF. Here the CDR3 DNA reads TGTGCCAGCAGCTCGGACAGATCCTACGAGCAGTACTTC. This chain connects TRBV7-9 to TRBJ2-7, with TRBD1 as a possible D gene (6 bases). V lost 4 bases, J lost 1 base, and 8 bases lay in between. The CDR3 is 13 residues long. Germline values: CDR1 SEHNR, CDR2 FQNEAQ (reference sequence).

V gene TRBV28 combines with J gene TRBJ2-3, with D tentatively TRBD2 (6 bases). The CDR3 has 18 residues. Trimming stripped 10 bases from V and 3 bases from J, with 29 bases between. Germline V gives CDR1 MDHEN, CDR2 SYDVKM. The CDR3 is CATLPGEAQPEGTDTQYF. CDR3 nucleotide sequence: TGTGCCACGCTTCCGGGGGAGGCTCAACCCGAAGGGACAGATACGCAGTATTTT. Together with reference TRBV28 and TRBJ2-3, the CDR3 gives the full variable domain: DVKVTQSSRYLVKRTGEKVFLECVQDMDHENMFWYRQDPGLGLRLIYFSYDVKMKEKGDIPEGYSVSREKKERFSLILESASTNQTSMYLCATLPGEAQPEGTDTQYFGPGTRLTVL.

This chain links TRBV19 with TRBJ2-7, with D possibly TRBD2 on 6 matching bases. The CDR3 contains 15 residues. The germline CDR1 and CDR2 sequences are LNHDA and SQIVND (reference sequence). The V end lost 1 base, the J end lost 2 bases, and 12 bases lay between the germline ends. The CDR3 nucleotides are TGTGCCAGTAGTATAGGGCAGGGAGGAACCTACGAGCAGTACTTC. Its translation: CASSIGQGGTYEQYF.

This chain connects TRBV7-9 to TRBJ2-3; 12 bases are shared with TRBD2. CDR1 and CDR2 from the germline V gene are SEHNR and FQNEAQ (reference sequence). Germline trimming cut 3 bases from V and 2 bases from J; bases unmatched to any gene: 3. The CDR3 consists of 16 residues. CDR3 bases: TGTGCCAGCAGCTTCCCTAGCGGGAGGGTCACAGATACGCAGTATTTT. It specifies CASSFPSGRVTDTQYF.

This sequence joins TRBV11-3 and TRBJ2-1; 7 nucleotides line up with TRBD2. The CDR3 length is 18 residues. In germline, CDR1 is SGHNT, CDR2 YENEEA. V shed 2 bases, J shed 5 bases, and the junction held 15 bases outside the gene matches. CDR3: CASSLFLGGRTSDNEQFF. The CDR3 region has the DNA TGTGCCAGCAGCTTATTTTTGGGCGGGAGAACGAGCGACAATGAGCAGTTCTTC. The complete variable domain, with remaining parts taken from reference TRBV11-3 and TRBJ2-1, reads EAGVVQSPRYKIIEKKQPVAFWCNPISGHNTLYWYLQNLGQGPELLIRYENEEAVDDSQLPKDRFSAERLKGVDSTLKIQPAELGDSAVYLCASSLFLGGRTSDNEQFFGPGTRLTVL.

This chain connects TRBV19 to TRBJ2-3; D gene ambiguous. This CDR3 region has 13 residues. The V end lost 3 bases, the J end lost 1 base, and 5 bases lay between the germline ends. CDR1 is LNHDA, CDR2 SQIVND, per germline (reference sequence). The CDR3 bases are TGTGCCAGTAGTATGGCTGGCACAGATACGCAGTATTTT. It yields the protein CASSMAGTDTQYF.